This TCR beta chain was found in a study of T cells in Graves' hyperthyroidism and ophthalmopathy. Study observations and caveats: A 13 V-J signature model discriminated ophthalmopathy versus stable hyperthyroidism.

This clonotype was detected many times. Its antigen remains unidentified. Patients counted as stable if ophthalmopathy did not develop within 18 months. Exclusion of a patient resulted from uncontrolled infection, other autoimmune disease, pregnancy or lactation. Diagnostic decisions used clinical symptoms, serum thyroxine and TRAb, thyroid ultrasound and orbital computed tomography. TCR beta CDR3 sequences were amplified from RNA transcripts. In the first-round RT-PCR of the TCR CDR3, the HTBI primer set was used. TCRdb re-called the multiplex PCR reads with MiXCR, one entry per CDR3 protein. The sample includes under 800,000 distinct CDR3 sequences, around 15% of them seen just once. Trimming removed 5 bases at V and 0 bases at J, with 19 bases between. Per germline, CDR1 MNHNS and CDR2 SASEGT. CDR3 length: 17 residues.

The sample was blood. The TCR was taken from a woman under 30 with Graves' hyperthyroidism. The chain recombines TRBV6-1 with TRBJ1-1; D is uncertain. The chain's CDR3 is CASSSLLFSSMNTEAFF. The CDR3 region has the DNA TGTGCCAGCAGTTCCCTCCTGTTTTCCAGCATGAACACTGAAGCTTTCTTT.